This T cell receptor beta chain was sequenced during a study of cytomegalovirus exposure and HLA in healthy donors. Study information: Most donors, about 77% of 398 genotyped, fell in the Caucasian-associated ancestry cluster. Study results and caveats: Certain sequence variants were highly shared and formed a cluster, and this cluster was likely a sequencing artifact. As was reported, the classifier diagnosed cytomegalovirus status with high specificity and sensitivity.

It was healthy bone marrow donors who served as donors. In regard to this clone: No antigen is known for it.

Germline V gene sequence: CDR1 SGDLS, CDR2 YYNGEE. The CDR3 covers 19 residues. Trimming removed 3 bases from V and 5 bases from J; junction bases left unmatched: 12. It was with 60 Vbeta and 13 Jbeta primers that the PCR ran. Some clones are missing from TCRdb's copy, which holds only in-frame ones; the method was immunoSEQ multiplex PCR. Here the sample spans some 200,000 clones, about 86% being singletons. This sequence joins TRBV9 and TRBJ2-2, with 14 nucleotides matching TRBD2. The sample consisted of PBMCs. The sequence was obtained from a woman aged 30 to 39 in good health and CMV-seronegative. The DNA for the CDR3 is TGTGCCAGCAGCGACTCGAATAGACTAGCGGGAGGGCAGACCGGGGAGCTGTTTTTT. Protein: CASSDSNRLAGGQTGELFF.